This T cell receptor beta chain comes out of a study of T-cell reconstitution after alpha-beta-depleted transplantation in children listed by TCRdb under 2016. About the full investigation: T-cell immune reconstitution after TCRalphabeta/CD19-depleted allogeneic hematopoietic cell transplantation in children was quantitatively tracked in the study by means of TCR repertoire profiling.

Library preparation was by PCR. TCRdb shows the sequencer as Illumina HiSeq 2500. TCR libraries were prepared with molecular barcoding, using unique molecular identifiers to normalize TCRbeta repertoire quantification. TCRdb applied fastp at Q25 and MiXCR to the public reads, then kept only in-frame beta chains. Each CDR3 protein gets just one entry, which takes the most common genes and DNA from the rows behind it. Present in this sample are about 610,000 distinct CDR3 sequences, over 9.5% of which were seen just once. The ten largest clonotypes hold less than 5% of the sample. From cysteine to phenylalanine, the CDR3 is 16 amino acids long. The CDR3 DNA has 48 bases and is translated from base 1. CDR1 and CDR2 (GTSNPN, SVGIG) derive from the germline V gene (reference sequence). V is cut back by 1 base and J by 3 bases, with 5 bases in the junction unmatched. This clonotype has just a few counts. Which antigen it targets is not known. Base-call qualities are not available, and no considerably larger clone is one nucleotide away.

Recombination linked TRBV30 to TRBJ2-7; 14 bases in the middle match TRBD2. The input for sequencing was PBMCs from the stem cell graft donor, taken from the stem cell graft. The clonotype was recovered from a human donor who donated a stem cell graft to a child with acute myeloid leukemia. At the DNA level, the sequence is TGTGCCTGGAGTGGGACTAGCGGGAGGAGAAGCTACGAGCAGTACTTC. Protein translation: CAWSGTSGRRSYEQYF.